Below, one T cell receptor beta chain is given with its context. Its antigen is undetermined. Clones were read by immunoSEQ multiplex PCR, and TCRdb kept only the in-frame ones, dropping some. The sample lists about 120,000 clones, over 75% occurring once. This sample was included in a study of T cell responses to AZD1222 COVID-19 vaccine. The study's findings and limits: Spike was spanned by vaccine-associated CD4 TCRs, which were dominant at 160-218 and 743-854.

In germline, CDR1 is LGHDT, CDR2 YNNKEL (reference sequence). The V end was cut by 1 base, the J end by 0 bases, with 11 bases between. The CDR3 spans 16 residues. The TCR originated in an adult in good health. The material sequenced was peripheral blood, taken on day 0 of AZD1222 vaccination. V gene TRBV3-1 (or the pseudogene TRBV3-2) combines with J gene TRBJ2-3; D is unclear. Here the CDR3 DNA reads TGTGCCAGCAGCCAAGTCAGGAGTGGCAGCACAGATACGCAGTATTTT. Translation gives CASSQVRSGSTDTQYF.